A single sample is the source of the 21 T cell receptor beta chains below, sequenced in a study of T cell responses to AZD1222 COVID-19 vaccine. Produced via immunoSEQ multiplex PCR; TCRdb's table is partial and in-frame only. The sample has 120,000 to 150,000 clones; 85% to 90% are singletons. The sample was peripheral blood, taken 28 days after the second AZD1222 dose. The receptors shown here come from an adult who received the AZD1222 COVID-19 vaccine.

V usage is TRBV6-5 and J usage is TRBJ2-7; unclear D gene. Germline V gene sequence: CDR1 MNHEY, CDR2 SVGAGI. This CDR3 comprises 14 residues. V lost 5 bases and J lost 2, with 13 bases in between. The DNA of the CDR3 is TGTGCCAGCAGTACAGCCCCAGGCCCCTACGAGCAGTACTTC. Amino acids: CASSTAPGPYEQYF.

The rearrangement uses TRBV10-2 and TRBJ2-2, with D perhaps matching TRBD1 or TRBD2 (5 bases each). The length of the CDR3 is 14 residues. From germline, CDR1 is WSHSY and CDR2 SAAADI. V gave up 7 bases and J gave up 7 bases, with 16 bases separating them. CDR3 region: CASMLRGTGGELFF. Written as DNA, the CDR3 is TGCGCCAGCATGCTCCGGGGCACAGGCGGGGAGCTGTTTTTT.

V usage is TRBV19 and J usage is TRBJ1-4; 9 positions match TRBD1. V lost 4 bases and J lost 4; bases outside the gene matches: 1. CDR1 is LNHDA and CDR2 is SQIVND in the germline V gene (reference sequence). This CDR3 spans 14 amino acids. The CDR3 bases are TGTGCCAGTAGTAGGGACAGGGTTAATGAAAAACTGTTTTTT. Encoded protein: CASSRDRVNEKLFF.

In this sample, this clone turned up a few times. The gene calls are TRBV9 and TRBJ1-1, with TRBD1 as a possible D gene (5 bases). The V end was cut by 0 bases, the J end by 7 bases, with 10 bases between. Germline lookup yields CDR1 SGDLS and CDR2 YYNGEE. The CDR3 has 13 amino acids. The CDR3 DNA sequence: TGTGCCAGCAGCGTAGAGGGGACGGGTGAAGCTTTCTTT. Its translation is CASSVEGTGEAFF.

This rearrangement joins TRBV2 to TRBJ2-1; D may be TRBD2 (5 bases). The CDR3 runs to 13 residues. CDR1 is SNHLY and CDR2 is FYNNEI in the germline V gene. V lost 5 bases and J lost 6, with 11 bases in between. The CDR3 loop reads CASSREGFNEQFF. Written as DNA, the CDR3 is TGTGCCAGCAGTCGGGAAGGCTTCAATGAGCAGTTCTTC.

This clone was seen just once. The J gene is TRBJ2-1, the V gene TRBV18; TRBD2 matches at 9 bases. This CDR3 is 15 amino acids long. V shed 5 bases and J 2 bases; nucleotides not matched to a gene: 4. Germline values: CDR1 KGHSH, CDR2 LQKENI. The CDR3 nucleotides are TGTGCCAGCTCATTCCGCGGGGGGGCCTACAATGAGCAGTTCTTC. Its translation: CASSFRGGAYNEQFF.

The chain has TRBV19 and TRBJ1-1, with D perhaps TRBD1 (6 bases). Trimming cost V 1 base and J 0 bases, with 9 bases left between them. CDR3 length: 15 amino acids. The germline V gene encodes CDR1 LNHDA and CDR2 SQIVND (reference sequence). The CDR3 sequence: CASSIAGALNTEAFF. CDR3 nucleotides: TGTGCCAGTAGTATAGCGGGGGCCCTGAACACTGAAGCTTTCTTT.

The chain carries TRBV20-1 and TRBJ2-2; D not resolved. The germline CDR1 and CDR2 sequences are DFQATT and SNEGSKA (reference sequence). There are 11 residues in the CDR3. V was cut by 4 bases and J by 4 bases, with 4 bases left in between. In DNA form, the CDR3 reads TGCAGTGCTAAGGCCACCGGGGAGCTGTTTTTT. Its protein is CSAKATGELFF.

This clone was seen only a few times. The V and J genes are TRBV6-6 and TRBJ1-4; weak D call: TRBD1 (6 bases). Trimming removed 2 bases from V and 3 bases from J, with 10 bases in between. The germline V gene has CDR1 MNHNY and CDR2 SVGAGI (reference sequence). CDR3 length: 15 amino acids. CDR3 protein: CASSYPGASNEKLFF. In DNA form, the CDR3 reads TGTGCCAGCAGTTACCCAGGGGCCTCTAATGAAAAACTGTTTTTT.

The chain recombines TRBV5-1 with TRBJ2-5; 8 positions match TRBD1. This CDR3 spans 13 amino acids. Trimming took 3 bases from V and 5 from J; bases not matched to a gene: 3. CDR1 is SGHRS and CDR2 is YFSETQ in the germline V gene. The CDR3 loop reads CASSSDRAETQYF. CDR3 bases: TGCGCCAGCAGCTCGGACAGGGCGGAGACCCAGTACTTC. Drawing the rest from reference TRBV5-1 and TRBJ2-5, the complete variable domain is KAGVTQTPRYLIKTRGQQVTLSCSPISGHRSVSWYQQTPGQGLQFLFEYFSETQRNKGNFPGRFSGRQFSNSRSEMNVSTLELGDSALYLCASSSDRAETQYFGPGTRLLVL.

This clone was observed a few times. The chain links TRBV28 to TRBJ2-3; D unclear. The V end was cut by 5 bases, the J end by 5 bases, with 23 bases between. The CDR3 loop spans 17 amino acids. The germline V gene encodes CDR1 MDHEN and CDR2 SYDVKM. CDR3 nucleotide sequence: TGTGCCAGCAGTCTCTTAGGCGTCGCGGTCCTCGGAGATACGCAGTATTTT. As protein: CASSLLGVAVLGDTQYF.

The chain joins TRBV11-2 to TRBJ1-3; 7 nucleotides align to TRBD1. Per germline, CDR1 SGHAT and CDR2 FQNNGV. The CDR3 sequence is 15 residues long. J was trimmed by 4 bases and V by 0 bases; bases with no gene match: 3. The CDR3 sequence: CASSLDRGAGNTIYF. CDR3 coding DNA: TGTGCCAGCAGCTTAGACAGGGGGGCCGGAAACACCATATATTTT.

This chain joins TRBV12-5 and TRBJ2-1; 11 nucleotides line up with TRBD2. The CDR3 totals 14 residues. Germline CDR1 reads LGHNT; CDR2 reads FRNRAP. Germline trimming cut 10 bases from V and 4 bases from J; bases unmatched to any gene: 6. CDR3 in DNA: TGTGCTATCAGGACTAGCGGGCATTACAATGAGCAGTTCTTC. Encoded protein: CAIRTSGHYNEQFF.

This CDR3 reads CGTGRANTGELFF. The CDR3 bases are TGTGGTACAGGGAGGGCGAACACCGGGGAGCTGTTTTTT. V is TRBV19 and J is TRBJ2-2; D is possibly TRBD2 (7 bases). Germline loops: CDR1 LNHDA, CDR2 SQIVND (reference sequence). CDR3 length equals 13 residues.

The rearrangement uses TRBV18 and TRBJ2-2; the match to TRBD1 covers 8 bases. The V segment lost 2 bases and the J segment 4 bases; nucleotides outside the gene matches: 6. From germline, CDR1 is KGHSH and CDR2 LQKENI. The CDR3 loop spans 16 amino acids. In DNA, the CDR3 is TGTGCCAGCTCACCATCGTCGACAGGGGTCACCGGGGAGCTGTTTTTT. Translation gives CASSPSSTGVTGELFF.

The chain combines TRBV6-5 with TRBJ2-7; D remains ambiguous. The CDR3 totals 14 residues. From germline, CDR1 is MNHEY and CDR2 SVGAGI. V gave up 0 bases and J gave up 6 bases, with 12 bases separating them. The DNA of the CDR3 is TGTGCCAGCAGTTACTCGTTAGGTGGAGTCGAGCAGTACTTC. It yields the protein CASSYSLGGVEQYF.

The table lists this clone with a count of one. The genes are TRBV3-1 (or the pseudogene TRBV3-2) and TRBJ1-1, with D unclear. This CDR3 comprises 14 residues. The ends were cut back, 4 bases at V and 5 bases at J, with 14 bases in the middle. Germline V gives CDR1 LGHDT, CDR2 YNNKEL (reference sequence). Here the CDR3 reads CASSRRYSLTEAFF. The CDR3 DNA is TGTGCCAGCAGCCGGCGGTACTCACTTACTGAAGCTTTCTTT.

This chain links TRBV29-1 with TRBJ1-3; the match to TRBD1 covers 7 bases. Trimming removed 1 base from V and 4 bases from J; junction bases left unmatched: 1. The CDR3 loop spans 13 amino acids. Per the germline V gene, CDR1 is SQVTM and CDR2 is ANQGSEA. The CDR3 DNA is TGCAGCGTTGAAGGCAGGGGGGGAAACACCATATATTTT. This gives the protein CSVEGRGGNTIYF.

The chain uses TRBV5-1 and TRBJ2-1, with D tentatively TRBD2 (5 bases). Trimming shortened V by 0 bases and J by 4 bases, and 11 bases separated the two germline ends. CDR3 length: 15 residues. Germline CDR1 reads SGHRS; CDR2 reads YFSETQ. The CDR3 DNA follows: TGCGCCAGCAGCTTGGCCCTAGCCGCTTACAATGAGCAGTTCTTC. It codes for CASSLALAAYNEQFF.

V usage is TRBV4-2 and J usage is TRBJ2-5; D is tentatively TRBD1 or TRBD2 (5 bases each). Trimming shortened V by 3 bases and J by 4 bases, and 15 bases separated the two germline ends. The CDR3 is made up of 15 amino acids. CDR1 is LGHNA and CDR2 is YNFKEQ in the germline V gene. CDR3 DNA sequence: TGTGCCAGCAGCCAGGCTTCTAGCCAGGGAGAGACCCAGTACTTC. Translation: CASSQASSQGETQYF.

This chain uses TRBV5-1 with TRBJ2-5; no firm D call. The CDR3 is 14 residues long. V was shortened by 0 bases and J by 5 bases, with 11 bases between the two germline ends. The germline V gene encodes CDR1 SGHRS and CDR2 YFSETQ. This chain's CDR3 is CASSLVGPGETQYF. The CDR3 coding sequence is TGCGCCAGCAGCTTGGTAGGTCCCGGGGAGACCCAGTACTTC. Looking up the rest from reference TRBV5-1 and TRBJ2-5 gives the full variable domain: KAGVTQTPRYLIKTRGQQVTLSCSPISGHRSVSWYQQTPGQGLQFLFEYFSETQRNKGNFPGRFSGRQFSNSRSEMNVSTLELGDSALYLCASSLVGPGETQYFGPGTRLLVL.